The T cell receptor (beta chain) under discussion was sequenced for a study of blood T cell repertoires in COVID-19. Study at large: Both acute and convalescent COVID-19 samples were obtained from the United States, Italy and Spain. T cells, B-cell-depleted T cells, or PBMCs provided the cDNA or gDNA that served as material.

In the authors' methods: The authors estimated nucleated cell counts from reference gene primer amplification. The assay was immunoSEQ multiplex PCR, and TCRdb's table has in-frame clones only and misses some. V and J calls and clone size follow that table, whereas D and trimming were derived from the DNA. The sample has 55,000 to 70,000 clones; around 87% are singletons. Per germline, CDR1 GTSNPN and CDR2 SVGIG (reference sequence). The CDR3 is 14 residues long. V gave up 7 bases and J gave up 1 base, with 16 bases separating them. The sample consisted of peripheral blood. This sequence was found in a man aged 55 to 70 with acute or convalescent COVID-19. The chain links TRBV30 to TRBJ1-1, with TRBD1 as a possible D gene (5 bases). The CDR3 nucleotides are TGTGCCTTGAGCCGACAGACGTCGAACACTGAAGCTTTCTTT. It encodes CALSRQTSNTEAFF.